A selection of T cell receptor beta chains follows, all from one sample in a study of blood T cell repertoires in COVID-19. The repertoire was sequenced with immunoSEQ multiplex PCR; TCRdb's copy has only in-frame clones and lacks some. The sample includes 350,000 to 550,000 clones, approximately 90% seen only once; the top ten take roughly 1.1%. Material: PBMCs or T cells enriched from blood (not recorded which). The source is a young man who had recovered from COVID-19. Both conserved end residues are part of each CDR3. Fields, in order: D gene, clone size, V gene, J gene, CDR3 protein, CDR3 DNA. D genes are given only for firm matches. Clone size is given for some rows only: seen once, a few or many times, or a class if the clone is expanded.

d_gene: TRBD1
abundance: once
v_gene: TRBV19
j_gene: TRBJ2-7
CDR3aa: CASSPGTGREQYF
CDR3nt: TGTGCCAGTAGCCCCGGGACAGGGCGGGAGCAGTACTTC

d_gene: .
abundance: few
v_gene: TRBV5-1
j_gene: TRBJ2-7
CDR3aa: CASSTGQEQYF
CDR3nt: TGCGCCAGCAGCACCGGACAGGAGCAGTACTTC

d_gene: TRBD1
abundance: .
v_gene: TRBV5-1
j_gene: TRBJ1-6
CDR3aa: CASRNGAQGASPLHF
CDR3nt: TGCGCCAGCAGGAACGGAGCGCAGGGGGCTTCACCCCTCCACTTT

d_gene: TRBD1
abundance: .
v_gene: TRBV19
j_gene: TRBJ2-7
CDR3aa: CASSIGTGGSYEQYF
CDR3nt: TGTGCCAGTAGTATTGGGACAGGGGGGTCCTACGAGCAGTACTTC

d_gene: TRBD1
abundance: .
v_gene: TRBV4-2
j_gene: TRBJ1-4
CDR3aa: CASSQDRGQGAEKLFF
CDR3nt: TGTGCCAGCAGCCAAGACAGAGGACAGGGCGCCGAAAAACTGTTTTTT

d_gene: .
abundance: few
v_gene: TRBV11-2
j_gene: TRBJ1-2
CDR3aa: CASSLGGDYGYTF
CDR3nt: TGTGCCAGCAGCTTAGGGGGGGATTATGGCTACACCTTC

d_gene: .
abundance: .
v_gene: TRBV7-8
j_gene: TRBJ2-2
CDR3aa: CASSLRGFTGELFF
CDR3nt: TGTGCCAGCAGCCTCCGGGGATTCACCGGGGAGCTGTTTTTT

d_gene: .
abundance: .
v_gene: TRBV23-1
j_gene: TRBJ1-1
CDR3aa: CASSMAPVGAFF
CDR3nt: TGCGCCAGCAGTATGGCACCCGTCGGGGCTTTCTTT

d_gene: .
abundance: .
v_gene: TRBV10-3
j_gene: TRBJ1-2
CDR3aa: CAIRDQLRSNYGYTF
CDR3nt: TGTGCCATCAGAGATCAATTGAGGTCTAACTATGGCTACACCTTC

d_gene: .
abundance: once
v_gene: TRBV4-1
j_gene: TRBJ1-2
CDR3aa: CASSHVDGYTF
CDR3nt: TGCGCCAGCAGCCACGTCGATGGCTACACCTTC

d_gene: .
abundance: .
v_gene: TRBV30
j_gene: TRBJ2-5
CDR3aa: CAWNRGSRGQETQYF
CDR3nt: TGTGCCTGGAATCGTGGGTCCAGGGGCCAAGAGACCCAGTACTTC

d_gene: TRBD1
abundance: .
v_gene: TRBV28
j_gene: TRBJ2-2
CDR3aa: CASSLPGQGNTGELFF
CDR3nt: TGTGCCAGCAGTCTCCCGGGACAGGGGAACACCGGGGAGCTGTTTTTT

d_gene: .
abundance: .
v_gene: TRBV7-9
j_gene: TRBJ2-7
CDR3aa: CAVRGTQSYEQYF
CDR3nt: TGTGCCGTGAGGGGGACCCAGTCCTACGAGCAGTACTTC

d_gene: .
abundance: .
v_gene: TRBV5-8
j_gene: TRBJ1-6
CDR3aa: CASSLVPGMDSPLHF
CDR3nt: TGTGCCAGCAGCTTGGTTCCGGGGATGGATTCACCCCTCCACTTT

d_gene: TRBD1
abundance: .
v_gene: TRBV5-6
j_gene: TRBJ1-4
CDR3aa: CASSLGRGDFGFF
CDR3nt: TGTGCCAGCAGCTTGGGCAGGGGGGATTTTGGTTTTTTT

d_gene: .
abundance: .
v_gene: TRBV29-1
j_gene: TRBJ2-7
CDR3aa: CSVASSSNGGEQYF
CDR3nt: TGCAGCGTTGCCAGTTCGTCGAATGGAGGGGAGCAGTACTTC

d_gene: .
abundance: .
v_gene: TRBV18
j_gene: TRBJ2-3
CDR3aa: CASSPRATDTQYF
CDR3nt: TGTGCCAGCTCACCACGCGCCACAGATACGCAGTATTTT

d_gene: .
abundance: .
v_gene: TRBV27
j_gene: TRBJ1-4
CDR3aa: CASSSRGWANEKLFF
CDR3nt: TGTGCCAGCAGCTCACGGGGGTGGGCTAATGAAAAACTGTTTTTT

d_gene: .
abundance: .
v_gene: TRBV5-4
j_gene: TRBJ2-7
CDR3aa: CASSLARLGSNEQYF
CDR3nt: TGTGCCAGCAGCTTGGCCAGATTAGGGAGTAACGAGCAGTACTTC

d_gene: TRBD2
abundance: once
v_gene: TRBV7-9
j_gene: TRBJ2-1
CDR3aa: CASNLGLAGYNEQFF
CDR3nt: TGTGCCAGCAACTTGGGACTAGCGGGTTACAATGAGCAGTTCTTC

d_gene: TRBD2
abundance: few
v_gene: TRBV19
j_gene: TRBJ2-2
CDR3aa: CASTLGLVNTGELFF
CDR3nt: TGTGCCAGTACCCTAGGACTAGTGAACACCGGGGAGCTGTTTTTT